This TCR beta chain is drawn from a study of shared clonotypes between healthy human individuals. Germline values: CDR1 MDHEN, CDR2 SYDVKM. The germline V and J ends were trimmed by 3 bases and 2 bases, with 11 bases remaining between them. This CDR3 comprises 14 residues. Only CD45RO-negative cells positively selected for CCR7 counted as naive CD8 cells, so terminally differentiated effector memory CD45RA+ cells were excluded. Assay: immunoSEQ multiplex PCR; the TCRdb copy retains only in-frame clones and omits some. This repertoire shows hundreds of thousands of clones, just under 97% found once; its top ten account for less than 0.13%.

The source is a woman aged 25 to 45 in good health. The chain employs TRBV28 and TRBJ2-7; D may be TRBD1 or TRBD2 (5 bases each). The sample comprised naive CD8+ T cells sorted from blood. The CDR3 is CASSFGTETYEQYF. As DNA, the CDR3 is TGTGCCAGCAGTTTCGGGACCGAAACCTACGAGCAGTACTTC.